A single sample gave rise to the 19 T cell receptor beta chains below, sequenced in a study of Ad26.COV2.S vaccination and SARS-CoV-2 variants (dated by TCRdb to the early 2020s). What the time point label conveys for this sample: individuals recovered from natural SARS-CoV-2 infection. The method was the immunoSEQ multiplex PCR assay. TCRdb carries this immuneACCESS record with in-frame sequences only. Its versions omit some clonotypes, under half of them owing to an unresolved V gene in the studies checked, with the rest unexplained. Here the sample has approximately 150,000 clones; 75% to 90% occur a single time. Of the sample, approximately 5% falls within the top ten clones. Sequenced material: peripheral blood, taken after recovery from COVID-19. These TCRs come from a human donor who had recovered from COVID-19.

The CDR3 loop reads CASSPAVRNEQFF. The CDR3 nucleotides read TGTGCCAGCTCACCCGCAGTGCGCAATGAGCAGTTCTTC. V gene TRBV18 combines with J gene TRBJ2-1; D ambiguous. Trimming removed 3 bases from V and 6 bases from J, with 9 bases in between. Germline values: CDR1 KGHSH, CDR2 LQKENI. The CDR3 length is 13 residues.

The CDR3 region is CASSSPEDTQYF. For the CDR3, the DNA is TGTGCCAGCAGCTCACCAGAAGATACGCAGTATTTT. The chain is built from TRBV7-9 and TRBJ2-3; D call uncertain. The CDR3 covers 12 residues. The germline CDR1 and CDR2 sequences are SEHNR and FQNEAQ (reference sequence). Trimming took off 4 bases at V and 5 bases at J, with 7 bases between the two ends.

This chain links TRBV7-2 with TRBJ1-2; TRBD1 might be the D (6 bases). Germline V gene data show CDR1 as SGHTA and CDR2 as FQGNSA. The ends were cut back, 1 base at V and 4 bases at J, with 10 bases in the middle. CDR3 length: 14 amino acids. CDR3: CASSLEGGSYGYTF. CDR3 nucleotide sequence: TGTGCCAGCAGCTTAGAGGGGGGTTCCTATGGCTACACCTTC.

This clone was seen a single time. The genes are TRBV7-2 and TRBJ2-5; unclear D gene. V lost 7 bases and J lost 9, with 21 bases in between. This CDR3 contains 14 residues. Germline values: CDR1 SGHTA, CDR2 FQGNSA. The CDR3 bases are TGTGCCAGCATGGGATGGACGGACCGTGGGGCCCAGTACTTC. It is translated as CASMGWTDRGAQYF.

This rearrangement joins TRBV2 to TRBJ1-5, with unresolved D. The length of the CDR3 is 12 residues. Germline V gene sequence: CDR1 SNHLY, CDR2 FYNNEI. V lost 8 bases and J 2 bases, leaving 7 bases between the germline ends. The CDR3 DNA reads TGTGCCAGCGGTTGGGGCAATCAGCCCCAGCATTTT. As protein: CASGWGNQPQHF.

This chain links TRBV18 with TRBJ2-5, with no clear D. Germline lookup yields CDR1 KGHSH and CDR2 LQKENI. This CDR3 comprises 12 residues. Trimming stripped 4 bases from V and 2 bases from J, with 5 bases between. The CDR3 nucleotides read TGTGCCAGCTCACGGCAACAAGAGACCCAGTACTTC. This encodes CASSRQQETQYF.

This chain joins TRBV15 and TRBJ2-3; 8 nucleotides match TRBD2. This CDR3 contains 14 residues. CDR1 and CDR2 (germline): LNHNV, YYDKDF (reference sequence). V lost 9 bases and J lost 2; bases outside the gene matches: 7. As DNA, the CDR3 is TGTGCCACACGGGAGGGGAGAACCACAGATACGCAGTATTTT. Protein product: CATREGRTTDTQYF.

This clone was observed a few times. The rearrangement joins TRBV28 to TRBJ1-6, with D perhaps matching TRBD1 (6 bases). Trimming took off 8 bases at V and 18 bases at J, with 20 bases between the two ends. This CDR3 is 12 amino acids long. Germline CDR1 and CDR2: MDHEN and SYDVKM. In DNA form, the CDR3 reads TGTGCCAGCGGACCACCCCTGGGGGGCGCCCACTTT. Amino acids: CASGPPLGGAHF.

This chain joins TRBV3-1 (or the pseudogene TRBV3-2) and TRBJ1-2; D is undetermined. Looked up from germline, CDR1 is LGHDT and CDR2 is YNNKEL (reference sequence). CDR3 size: 12 residues. V gave up 3 bases and J gave up 8 bases, with 10 bases separating them. The CDR3 region has the DNA TGTGCCAGCAGCCATACGGAATCCGGCTACACCTTC. Translated: CASSHTESGYTF.

V and J are TRBV5-6 and TRBJ1-5; no clear D gene. V lost 5 bases, J lost 0 bases, and 15 bases lay in between. The CDR3 loop spans 16 amino acids. CDR1 is SGHDT, CDR2 YYEEEE, per germline. CDR3 protein: CASSHGWDYSNQPQHF. The CDR3, as DNA: TGTGCCAGCAGTCACGGATGGGATTATAGCAATCAGCCCCAGCATTTT.

A note on this clone: The junction departs from germline at one end; a sequencing error may be responsible. The J gene is TRBJ1-6, the V gene TRBV2; 7 positions agree with TRBD1. This CDR3 has 16 residues. Germline V gene sequence: CDR1 SNHLY, CDR2 FYNNEI. CDR3 protein: CASRETGITYKSPLHF. CDR3 coding DNA: TGTGCCAGCAGGGAGACAGGGATTACCTATAAATCACCCCTCCACTTT.

This rearrangement joins TRBV30 to TRBJ2-6; D is unresolved. V shed 0 bases and J shed 0 bases, with 6 bases lying between them. Germline V gives CDR1 GTSNPN, CDR2 SVGIG (reference sequence). The CDR3 totals 15 residues. CDR3 region: CAWSVQFSGANVLTF. The CDR3 DNA sequence: TGTGCCTGGAGTGTACAGTTCTCTGGGGCCAACGTCCTGACTTTC.

The chain combines TRBV12-5 with TRBJ2-1; perhaps TRBD2 as D (5 bases). The CDR3 is 14 amino acids. The germline CDR1 and CDR2 sequences are LGHNT and FRNRAP. V was pared by 5 bases and J by 1 base, with 9 bases between. The CDR3 protein is CASGEGSSYNEQFF. Written as DNA, the CDR3 is TGTGCTAGTGGTGAAGGGAGTTCCTACAATGAGCAGTTCTTC.

This clone was recorded a few times. The rearrangement joins TRBV6-5 to TRBJ2-3; possible D gene TRBD2, 6 bases. CDR3 size: 16 residues. Germline CDR1 reads MNHEY; CDR2 reads SVGAGI. With 2 bases removed from V and 0 bases from J, the gap between germline ends came to 12 bases. CDR3: CASSYKLAFSTDTQYF. CDR3 sequence (DNA): TGTGCCAGCAGTTACAAACTAGCTTTCAGCACAGATACGCAGTATTTT.

The CDR3 DNA follows: TGTGCCAGCAGTCAGGCCCGGGGTGCCTACGAGCAGTACTTC. This sequence encodes CASSQARGAYEQYF. This chain uses TRBV3-1 (or the pseudogene TRBV3-2) with TRBJ2-7, with D maybe TRBD2 (5 bases). Trimming pared 6 bases from V and 2 bases from J, leaving 14 bases between. The CDR3 contains 14 residues. Germline-derived CDR1 and CDR2 are LGHDT and YNNKEL (reference sequence).

The chain couples TRBV28 to TRBJ1-1, with 9 positions matching TRBD1. The CDR3 loop spans 15 amino acids. V lost 3 bases and J lost 4; bases outside the gene matches: 6. The germline V gene has CDR1 MDHEN and CDR2 SYDVKM. The CDR3 DNA sequence: TGTGCCAGCAGTTTTATACACAGGGGGCTCACTGAAGCTTTCTTT. It translates to CASSFIHRGLTEAFF. Looking up the rest from reference TRBV28 and TRBJ1-1 gives the full variable domain: DVKVTQSSRYLVKRTGEKVFLECVQDMDHENMFWYRQDPGLGLRLIYFSYDVKMKEKGDIPEGYSVSREKKERFSLILESASTNQTSMYLCASSFIHRGLTEAFFGQGTRLTVV.

This rearrangement joins TRBV11-2 to TRBJ2-5; 9 bases align to TRBD1. The CDR3 covers 15 residues. Germline V gene sequence: CDR1 SGHAT, CDR2 FQNNGV. The V and J ends lost 5 bases and 4 bases, in that order; junction bases with no gene match: 8. The chain's CDR3 is CASSLMQTGGETQYF. The CDR3 nucleotides are TGTGCCAGCAGCCTAATGCAGACAGGGGGAGAGACCCAGTACTTC.

This clone was counted a single time. The rearrangement joins TRBV21-1 to TRBJ2-3; TRBD1 is the table's D call, not checked against the DNA. TRBV21-1 is listed as a pseudogene. The CDR3 has 18 amino acids. This chain's CDR3 is CASSKAGQGGILTDTQYF. The DNA of the CDR3 is TGTGCCAGCAGCAAAGCGGGACAGGGGGGGATCCTCACAGATACGCAGTATTTT.

The V call is TRBV6-5, the J call TRBJ1-4, with TRBD1 matching 9 bases. Trimming removed 6 bases from V and 6 bases from J; junction bases left unmatched: 2. The V gene's germline CDR1 is MNHEY and CDR2 SVGAGI. The CDR3 spans 13 residues. The CDR3 DNA follows: TGTGCCAGCAGCGGGACAGGGTATGAAAAACTGTTTTTT. This translates into CASSGTGYEKLFF.